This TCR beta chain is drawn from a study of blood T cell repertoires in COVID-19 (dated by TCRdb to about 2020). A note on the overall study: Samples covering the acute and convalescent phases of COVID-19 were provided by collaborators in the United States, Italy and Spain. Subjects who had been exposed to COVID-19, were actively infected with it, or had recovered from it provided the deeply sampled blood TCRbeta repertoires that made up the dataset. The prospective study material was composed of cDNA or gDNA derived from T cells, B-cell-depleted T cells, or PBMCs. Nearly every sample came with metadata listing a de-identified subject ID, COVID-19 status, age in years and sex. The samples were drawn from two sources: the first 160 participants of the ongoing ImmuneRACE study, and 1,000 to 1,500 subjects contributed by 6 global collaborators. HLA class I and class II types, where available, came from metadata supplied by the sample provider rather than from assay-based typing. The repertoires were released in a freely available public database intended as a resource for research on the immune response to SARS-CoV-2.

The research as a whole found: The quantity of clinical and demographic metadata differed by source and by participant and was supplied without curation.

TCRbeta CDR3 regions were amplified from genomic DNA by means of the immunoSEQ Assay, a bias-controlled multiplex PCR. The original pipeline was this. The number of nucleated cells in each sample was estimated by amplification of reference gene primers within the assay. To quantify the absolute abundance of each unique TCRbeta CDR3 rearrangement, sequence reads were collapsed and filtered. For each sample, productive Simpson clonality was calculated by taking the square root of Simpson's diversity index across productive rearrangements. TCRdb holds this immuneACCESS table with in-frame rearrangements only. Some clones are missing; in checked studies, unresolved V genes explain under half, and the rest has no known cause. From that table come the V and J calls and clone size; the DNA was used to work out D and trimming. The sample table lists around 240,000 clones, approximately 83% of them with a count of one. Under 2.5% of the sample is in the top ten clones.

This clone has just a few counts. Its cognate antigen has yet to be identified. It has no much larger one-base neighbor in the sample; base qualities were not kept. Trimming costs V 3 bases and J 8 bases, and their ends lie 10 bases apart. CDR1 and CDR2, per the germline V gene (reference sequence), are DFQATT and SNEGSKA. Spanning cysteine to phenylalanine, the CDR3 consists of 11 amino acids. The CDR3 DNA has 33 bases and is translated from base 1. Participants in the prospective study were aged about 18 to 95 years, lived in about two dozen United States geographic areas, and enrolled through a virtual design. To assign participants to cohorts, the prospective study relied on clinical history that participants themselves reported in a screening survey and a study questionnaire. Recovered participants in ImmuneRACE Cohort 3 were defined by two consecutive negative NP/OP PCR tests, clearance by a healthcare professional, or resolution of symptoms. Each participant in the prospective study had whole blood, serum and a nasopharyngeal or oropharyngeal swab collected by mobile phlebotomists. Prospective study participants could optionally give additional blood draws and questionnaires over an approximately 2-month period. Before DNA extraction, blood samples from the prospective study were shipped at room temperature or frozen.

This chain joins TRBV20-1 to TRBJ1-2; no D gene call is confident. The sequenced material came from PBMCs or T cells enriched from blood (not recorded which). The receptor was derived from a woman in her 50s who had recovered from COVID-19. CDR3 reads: CSASEFKGYTF. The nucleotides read TGCAGTGCTAGTGAGTTTAAAGGCTACACCTTC.